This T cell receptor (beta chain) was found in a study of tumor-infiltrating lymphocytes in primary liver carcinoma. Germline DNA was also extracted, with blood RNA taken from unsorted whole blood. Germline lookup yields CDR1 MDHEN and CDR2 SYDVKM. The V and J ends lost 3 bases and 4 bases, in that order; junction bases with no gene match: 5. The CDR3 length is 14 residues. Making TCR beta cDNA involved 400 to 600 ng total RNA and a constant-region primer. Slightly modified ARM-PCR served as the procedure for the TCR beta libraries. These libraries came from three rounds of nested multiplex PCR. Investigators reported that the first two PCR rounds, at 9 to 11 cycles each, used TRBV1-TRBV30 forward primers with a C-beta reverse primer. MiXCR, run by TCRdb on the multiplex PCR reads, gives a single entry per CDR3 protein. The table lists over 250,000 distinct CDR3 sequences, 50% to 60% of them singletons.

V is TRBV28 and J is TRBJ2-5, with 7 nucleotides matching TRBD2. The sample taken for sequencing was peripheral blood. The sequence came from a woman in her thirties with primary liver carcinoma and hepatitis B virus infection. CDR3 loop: CASSFQGGVETQYF. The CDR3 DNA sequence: TGTGCCAGCAGTTTCCAGGGAGGGGTAGAGACCCAGTACTTC.